The 7 T cell receptor beta chains below all came from one sample that was sequenced in a study of blood T cell repertoires in COVID-19. Produced via immunoSEQ multiplex PCR; TCRdb's table is partial and in-frame only. This table holds about 120,000 clones, about 79% found once. Sequenced sample: peripheral blood. The receptors here all came from a man aged 65-85 years with acute or convalescent COVID-19.

The rearrangement joins TRBV6-1 to TRBJ2-1, with 11 positions matching TRBD2. Germline loops: CDR1 MNHNS, CDR2 SASEGT. With 2 bases clipped from V and 0 bases from J, the junction kept 3 bases outside the gene matches. The CDR3 extends over 17 amino acids. Written as DNA, the CDR3 is TGTGCCAGCAGTGAATGGGGGACTAGCGGCTCCTACAATGAGCAGTTCTTC. Its protein product is CASSEWGTSGSYNEQFF.

The gene calls are TRBV5-4 and TRBJ2-3, with TRBD2 matching over 9 bases. The germline V gene has CDR1 SGHNT and CDR2 YYREEE (reference sequence). The CDR3 sequence is 17 residues long. V lost 1 base, J lost 0 bases, and 6 bases stayed unmatched. The CDR3 sequence: CASSLYGGGVSTDTQYF. The CDR3 coding sequence is TGTGCCAGCAGCTTGTACGGCGGGGGGGTAAGCACAGATACGCAGTATTTT.

The chain joins TRBV18 to TRBJ1-1, with 9 bases lining up with TRBD1. This CDR3 comprises 15 residues. Germline loops: CDR1 KGHSH, CDR2 LQKENI. V dropped 3 bases and J dropped 4; count of bases not matched to a gene: 6. The CDR3 DNA reads as TGTGCCAGCTCACCTCGGACAGGGGTCTTCACTGAAGCTTTCTTT. Amino acids: CASSPRTGVFTEAFF. Full variable domain (outside the CDR3, taken from reference TRBV18 and TRBJ1-1): NAGVMQNPRHLVRRRGQEARLRCSPMKGHSHVYWYRQLPEEGLKFMVYLQKENIIDESGMPKERFSAEFPKEGPSILRIQQVVRGDSAAYFCASSPRTGVFTEAFFGQGTRLTVV.

This rearrangement joins TRBV19 to TRBJ2-6, with D possibly TRBD1 on 5 matching bases. Germline V gene sequence: CDR1 LNHDA, CDR2 SQIVND (reference sequence). There are 15 residues in the CDR3. The V and J ends lost 5 bases and 0 bases respectively, with 8 bases between them. The CDR3 spells CASSLTVSGANVLTF. The CDR3 region has the DNA TGTGCCAGTAGTCTGACAGTCTCTGGGGCCAACGTCCTGACTTTC. The full variable domain, completed using reference TRBV19 and TRBJ2-6, is DGGITQSPKYLFRKEGQNVTLSCEQNLNHDAMYWYRQDPGQGLRLIYYSQIVNDFQKGDIAEGYSVSREKKESFPLTVTSAQKNPTAFYLCASSLTVSGANVLTFGAGSRLTVL.

The chain couples TRBV5-1 to TRBJ2-5; TRBD1 might be the D (5 bases). V lost 5 bases and J lost 3, with 11 bases in between. The CDR3 totals 13 residues. Per the germline V gene, CDR1 is SGHRS and CDR2 is YFSETQ. The CDR3 loop is CASRGQGKETQYF. Here the CDR3 DNA reads TGCGCCAGCAGGGGGCAGGGAAAAGAGACCCAGTACTTC.

The chain employs TRBV4-3 and TRBJ1-2; 8 nucleotides align to TRBD1. The CDR3 totals 15 residues. The J segment lost 6 bases and the V segment lost 0 bases, leaving 6 bases of the junction unmatched. Germline assignment: CDR1 LGHNA and CDR2 YSLEER. The CDR3 sequence: CASSQDPSRGHGYTF. The CDR3, as DNA: TGCGCCAGCAGCCAAGATCCGAGCAGGGGGCATGGCTACACCTTC.

The chain recombines TRBV7-3 with TRBJ2-2; possible D gene TRBD2, 6 bases. Germline-derived CDR1 and CDR2 are SGHTA and FQGTGA. This CDR3 region has 14 residues. V lost 5 bases, J lost 5 bases, and 12 bases lay in between. The CDR3 loop reads CASSPRLETGELFF. CDR3 DNA sequence: TGTGCCAGCAGCCCCCGACTAGAAACCGGGGAGCTGTTTTTT.